The 18 T cell receptor beta chains below were found in one sample sequenced in a study of human T cells and chemical hapten exposure. TCRdb processed the RACE reads anew with MiXCR; each CDR3 protein has one entry. The data show roughly 64,000 distinct CDR3 sequences, about 11% seen once. Indicated time point: pre-sensitization, week 0. Noted treatment: therapeutic diphenylcyclopropenone sensitization with weekly scalp DPC. The sample in question was whole blood, obtained in connection with sensitization to the hapten diphenylcyclopropenone (DPC). The receptors were sampled from a woman aged 40 to 50 with alopecia areata. Some clones in this sample may be carry-over from other donors' samples.

This clonotype appeared a few times. The V gene is TRBV6-2 or TRBV6-3, the J gene TRBJ2-7; tentatively, D is TRBD2 (6 bases). CDR1 MNHEY and CDR2 SVGEGT come from the germline V gene. Trimming stripped 8 bases from V and 0 bases from J, with 14 bases between. The CDR3 length is 14 residues. As DNA, the CDR3 is TGTGCCAGCGGCCGAGCGGGCCTCTCCTACGAGCAGTACTTC. This codes for CASGRAGLSYEQYF.

The gene calls are TRBV28 and TRBJ2-3; no definite D call. V was trimmed by 5 bases and J by 0 bases, leaving 12 bases between them. Germline CDR1 is MDHEN and CDR2 is SYDVKM. This CDR3 is 15 amino acids long. DNA of the CDR3: TGTGCCAGCAGTCTTCAGTGGGCTAGCACAGATACGCAGTATTTT. Its protein product is CASSLQWASTDTQYF.

This clonotype was seen only a few times. At one end, the junction sequence differs from germline, possibly due to a read error. This chain links TRBV28 with TRBJ2-1; perhaps TRBD2 as D (5 bases). Looked up from germline, CDR1 is MDHEN and CDR2 is SYDVKM. This CDR3 comprises 12 residues. The CDR3 protein is CASSRPNSPEGF. The CDR3 nucleotides read TGTGCCAGCAGCCGTCCCAACAGCCCAGAGGGCTTC.

This clonotype was counted only a few times. The chain recombines TRBV11-2 with TRBJ2-2; TRBD2 matches 7 bases. V dropped 5 bases and J dropped 0; count of bases not matched to a gene: 3. The CDR3 totals 15 residues. Germline lookup yields CDR1 SGHAT and CDR2 FQNNGV. In nucleotides, the CDR3 is TGTGCCAGCAGCGGGAGGGTCGCGAACACCGGGGAGCTGTTTTTT. As protein: CASSGRVANTGELFF.

This clonotype was found many times. V gene TRBV6-2 or TRBV6-3 combines with J gene TRBJ1-4; D is unresolved. V lost 6 bases to trimming and J lost 0 bases, with 8 bases between them. Germline CDR1 is MNHEY and CDR2 is SVGEGT. The CDR3 extends over 14 amino acids. The chain's CDR3 is CASRRQTTNEKLFF. The CDR3 nucleotides read TGTGCCAGCAGGCGACAAACAACTAATGAAAAACTGTTTTTT.

This clonotype appeared many times. This chain connects TRBV18 to TRBJ2-1; D is perhaps TRBD2 (6 bases). The CDR3 is made up of 16 amino acids. Germline loops: CDR1 KGHSH, CDR2 LQKENI. Trimming cost V 1 base and J 5 bases, with 15 bases left between them. This CDR3 is CASSPRRGGFDNEQFF. As DNA, the CDR3 is TGTGCCAGCTCACCACGGCGGGGTGGGTTCGACAATGAGCAGTTCTTC.

This clonotype has a count of ten or more. The V and J genes are TRBV10-3 and TRBJ2-2, with no clear D. The CDR3 runs 14 residues. The V and J ends lost 6 bases and 8 bases respectively, with 16 bases between them. Germline CDR1 ENHRY, CDR2 SYGVKD. CDR3 sequence: CAIRDGRAMGELFF. The CDR3 DNA sequence: TGTGCCATCAGGGATGGACGGGCAATGGGGGAGCTGTTTTTT.

This clonotype appeared many times. The V call is TRBV19, the J call TRBJ1-2, with TRBD1 matching over 10 bases. The CDR3 has 17 amino acids. The J segment lost 4 bases and the V segment lost 5 bases, leaving 13 bases of the junction unmatched. Germline V gene data show CDR1 as LNHDA and CDR2 as SQIVND (reference sequence). The CDR3 coding sequence is TGTGCCAGTAGTCCCCAAGCCCCGGGACAGGGGTCCTATGGCTACACCTTC. This translates into CASSPQAPGQGSYGYTF.

The chain couples TRBV30 to TRBJ2-5, with unresolved D. Germline assignment: CDR1 GTSNPN and CDR2 SVGIG (reference sequence). The CDR3 spans 12 residues. Trimming stripped 3 bases from V and 0 bases from J, with 5 bases between. DNA of the CDR3: TGTGCCTGGAGCCAGGACCAAGAGACCCAGTACTTC. It specifies CAWSQDQETQYF.

The table lists this clonotype with a few counts. CDR3 in amino acids: CASSMTGLSGANVLTF. DNA of the CDR3: TGTGCCAGTAGTATGACAGGGCTTTCTGGGGCCAACGTCCTGACTTTC. The rearrangement uses TRBV19 and TRBJ2-6; 7 bases fit TRBD1. CDR1 is LNHDA, CDR2 SQIVND, per germline (reference sequence). V shed 3 bases and J 1 base; nucleotides not matched to a gene: 3. The CDR3 is made up of 16 amino acids.

This clonotype showed up just a few times. The V call is TRBV4-3, the J call TRBJ1-2; tentative D call: TRBD1 (6 bases). Germline V CDR1 and CDR2: LGHNA, YSLEER. The CDR3 length is 13 residues. The V end was cut by 0 bases, the J end by 5 bases, with 7 bases between. The CDR3: CASSQDGTYGYTF. The CDR3 nucleotides are TGCGCCAGCAGCCAAGACGGGACATATGGCTACACCTTC.

This clonotype has only a few counts. V gene TRBV6-5 combines with J gene TRBJ2-7; 13 bases fit TRBD2. V trimming: 6 bases; J trimming: 4 bases; junction bases outside the gene matches: 12. CDR1 and CDR2 (germline): MNHEY, SVGAGI. This CDR3 has 17 amino acids. CDR3 DNA: TGTGCCAGCAGCCCGATGGGACTAGCGGGAACGAAATACGAGCAGTACTTC. Its translation: CASSPMGLAGTKYEQYF.

As for this clonotype: The conserved phenylalanine or tryptophan normally closing the CDR3 is absent here, so this likely arose from a read error. V gene TRBV28 combines with J gene TRBJ2-2, with a weak D call TRBD2 (5 bases). The germline V gene has CDR1 MDHEN and CDR2 SYDVKM. V dropped 3 bases and J dropped 2 bases, with 16 bases sitting between them. The CDR3 is 17 amino acids. The CDR3: CASSFSVGLANTGELFS. DNA of the CDR3: TGTGCCAGCAGTTTTTCTGTTGGCCTAGCTAACACCGGGGAGCTGTTTTCT.

This clonotype occurred a few times. The chain recombines TRBV7-2 with TRBJ2-7; TRBD2 matches 12 bases. Per germline, CDR1 SGHTA and CDR2 FQGNSA. V dropped 0 bases and J dropped 9; count of bases not matched to a gene: 21. The CDR3 has 20 amino acids. CDR3 residues: CASSLARSSGRASRSAVQYF. In DNA, the CDR3 is TGTGCCAGCAGCTTAGCCAGGTCTAGCGGGAGGGCCTCTCGCTCGGCAGTGCAGTACTTC.

This clonotype has a count of ten or more. A junction end diverges from the germline sequence, so it may reflect a read error. The rearrangement uses TRBV15 and TRBJ1-3; D might be TRBD1 (5 bases). The CDR3 sequence is 15 residues long. CDR1 and CDR2 from the germline V gene are LNHNV and YYDKDF (reference sequence). This CDR3 is CATARDLWSENTIYF. The CDR3, as DNA: TGTGCCACCGCTAGGGACCTTTGGTCTGAAAACACCATATATTTT.

This clonotype was seen more than once but under ten times. The CDR3 DNA follows: TGTGCCAGCAGCTTAGAAAGGGACAATGAGCAGTTCTTC. This translates into CASSLERDNEQFF. The V call is TRBV7-2, the J call TRBJ2-1; no firm D call. Germline V lookup: CDR1 SGHTA, CDR2 FQGNSA. The V and J ends lost 1 base and 5 bases respectively, with 6 bases between them. The CDR3 spans 13 residues.

This clonotype came up many times. CDR3 coding DNA: TGTGCCAGCTCACCTAACCGCAATCAGCCCCAGCATTTT. Its protein is CASSPNRNQPQHF. The chain recombines TRBV18 with TRBJ1-5; D unclear. Between the trimmed V and J ends, which lost 3 bases and 2 bases, there was a span of 5 bases. This CDR3 spans 13 amino acids. CDR1 and CDR2 (germline): KGHSH, LQKENI.

The chain joins TRBV20-1 to TRBJ1-5; TRBD1 is a possible D gene (5 bases). Germline lookup yields CDR1 DFQATT and CDR2 SNEGSKA (reference sequence). This CDR3 is 16 amino acids long. Trimming left V 1 base short and J 3 bases short, with 16 bases between. The CDR3 sequence: CSARAGGGLYNQPQHF. For the CDR3, the DNA is TGCAGTGCTAGAGCGGGCGGGGGACTGTACAATCAGCCCCAGCATTTT.